This TCR beta chain emerged from a study of cytomegalovirus exposure and HLA in healthy donors. Study overall: Inside one of the first data releases sat around 80 million unique TCRs taken from HLA-typed donors.

General study points: As a later analysis revealed, the rate of TCR association differed by HLA locus, with DRB1 most and HLA-C fewest.

The CDR3 runs 13 residues. V was pared by 5 bases and J by 1 base, with 4 bases of the junction left unmatched. Germline loops: CDR1 GTSNPN, CDR2 SVGIG (reference sequence). As to this clone: Its antigen is unidentified.

The PCR employed 60 Vbeta primers together with 13 Jbeta primers. Sequencing used immunoSEQ multiplex PCR; TCRdb keeps in-frame clones, though not all of them. The repertoire table contains roughly 150,000 clones. The V and J genes are TRBV30 and TRBJ1-1; 7 bases are a match to TRBD1. The sample was PBMCs. This receptor was obtained from a woman aged 45-65 years in good health and CMV-seronegative. DNA for the CDR3: TGTGCCTGGCCCAACAGGGGGAACACTGAAGCTTTCTTT. It specifies CAWPNRGNTEAFF.